This entry describes one T cell receptor (beta chain). MiXCR, run by TCRdb on the PCR reads, gives a single entry per CDR3 protein. The table has approximately 84,000 distinct CDR3 sequences, roughly 51% seen once. The data derive from a study of CDR3 diversity in severe acne. In germline, CDR1 is SEHNR, CDR2 FQNEAQ (reference sequence). The CDR3 consists of 14 residues. Unmatched junction bases numbered 1, after V lost 2 bases and J lost 5 bases. Sequencing used blood. This TCR derives from a male donor in good health, without acne. This chain connects TRBV7-9 to TRBJ2-7; 12 bases agree with TRBD1. CDR3 DNA: TGTGCCAGCAGCTTACGGGACAGGGGGCACGAGCAGTACTTC. It yields the protein CASSLRDRGHEQYF.